The rows below give T cell receptor beta chains drawn from one sample of a study of Ad26.COV2.S vaccination and SARS-CoV-2 variants. Profiling relied on immunoSEQ multiplex PCR, and the TCRdb table lists in-frame clones only, not all of them. Of more than 400,000 clones in the sample, over 80% are singletons; the top ten hold 1.5% to 2%. The sample consisted of peripheral blood, taken in a trial of Ad26.COV2.S vaccine versus placebo. The receptors originated from a person between 18 and 60 years old who received the Ad26.COV2.S COVID-19 vaccine or a placebo. Both conserved end residues are part of each CDR3. The D gene is left open where the match is weak. Only some rows state a clone size, as once, few, many or a class for expanded clones.

>-|TRBJ2-7|TRBV25-1|-
TGTGCCAGCAGTCCCGGGACTGGGGACTACGAGCAGTACTTC
CASSPGTGDYEQYF
>-|TRBJ1-3|TRBV24-1|-
TGTGCCACCAGTGGCCGTTCAGGGCCAAACACCATATATTTT
CATSGRSGPNTIYF
>once|TRBJ1-6|TRBV28|-
TGTGCCAGCAGTTTATTGGGCTCAGGGGCCAATTCACCCCTCCACTTT
CASSLLGSGANSPLHF
>-|TRBJ2-2|TRBV2|-
TGTGCCAGCAGTGCCGGGTTCGCGAACACCGGGGAGCTGTTTTTT
CASSAGFANTGELFF
>-|TRBJ1-6|TRBV7-8|-
TGTGCCAGCAGCTTAGCGGTTACGGGTCGGGCTTCACCCCTCCACTTT
CASSLAVTGRASPLHF
>-|TRBJ2-7|TRBV5-1|TRBD1
TGCGCCAGCAGCAGGGACAGACTTGGGGAGCAGTACTTC
CASSRDRLGEQYF
>-|TRBJ1-1|TRBV7-8|TRBD1
TGTGCCAGCGTAACTACACAGGGGGCCACTGAAGCTTTCTTT
CASVTTQGATEAFF
>-|TRBJ2-1|TRBV4-1|-
TGCGCCAGCAGCCAAGTTGGAGTCACTCCGCAGTTCTTC
CASSQVGVTPQFF
>-|TRBJ1-2|TRBV12-3/TRBV12-4|-
TGTGCCAGCCTAGCCGGTGGCTGGGATGGCTACACCTTC
CASLAGGWDGYTF
>-|TRBJ2-2|TRBV30|-
TGTGCCTGGAGTGAGAGCCAAACCGGGGAGCTGTTTTTT
CAWSESQTGELFF
>-|TRBJ2-1|TRBV3-1/TRBV3-2|TRBD2
TGTGCCAGCAGCTACGGTAGCGGGGGGACGCTAAATGAGCAGTTCTTC
CASSYGSGGTLNEQFF
>-|TRBJ1-1|TRBV29-1|TRBD1
TGCAGCGTTGCCCCGGCCCCCGGGACAGGGGTCATGGACACTGAAGCTTTCTTT
CSVAPAPGTGVMDTEAFF
>-|TRBJ1-2|TRBV6-6|TRBD1
TGTGCCAGCAGTCCTCGGACAGGGGCAAGTTATGGCTACACCTTC
CASSPRTGASYGYTF
>-|TRBJ2-1|TRBV6-5|-
TGTGCCAGCAGTTACGGGGGTTCCTACAATGAGCAGTTCTTC
CASSYGGSYNEQFF
>-|TRBJ1-6|TRBV27|-
TGTGCCAGCAGTTTAGGGGTCAGCAATAATTCACCCCTCCACTTT
CASSLGVSNNSPLHF
>once|TRBJ2-5|TRBV5-1|TRBD1
TGCGCCAGCAGCTTGGCCCCCGGACAGGGGGCCCGACAAGAGACCCAGTACTTC
CASSLAPGQGARQETQYF
>-|TRBJ2-3|TRBV15|TRBD1
TGTGCCACCAGCATCGGGGGCCAGGGGGCTTTAGATACGCAGTATTTT
CATSIGGQGALDTQYF
>-|TRBJ1-1|TRBV2|-
TGTGCCAGCACCGGGATTACATTGAACACTGAAGCTTTCTTT
CASTGITLNTEAFF
>-|TRBJ1-2|TRBV27|-
TGTGCCAGCAGTTTACATGGAAACTATGGCTACACCTTC
CASSLHGNYGYTF
>-|TRBJ2-3|TRBV4-3|TRBD2
TGCGCCAGCAGCCATGGCGGGGGGATCACAGATACGCAGTATTTT
CASSHGGGITDTQYF
>-|TRBJ1-5|TRBV19|-
TGTGCCAGTAGTATAGAGGACGTTTGGGGAAATCAGCCCCAGCATTTT
CASSIEDVWGNQPQHF
>-|TRBJ1-4|TRBV4-1|-
TGCGCCAGCAGCCAAGTATCATCCCCGACAGGAGTTAATGAAAAACTGTTTTTT
CASSQVSSPTGVNEKLFF
>-|TRBJ2-3|TRBV3-1/TRBV3-2|-
TGTGCCAGCAGCCAAGAGGGGGGGCCGTCAGATACGCAGTATTTT
CASSQEGGPSDTQYF
>-|TRBJ2-3|TRBV19|-
TGTGCCAGTAGTATTCAGGGCCTGTACACAGATACGCAGTATTTT
CASSIQGLYTDTQYF
>-|TRBJ1-2|TRBV4-3|-
TGCGCCAGCAGCCAAGTGGGAGATAGAAATCATAACTATGGCTACACCTTC
CASSQVGDRNHNYGYTF
>-|TRBJ2-2|TRBV4-3|TRBD1
TGCGCCAGCAGCCAAAATCCCACAGGGGGGAACACCGGGGAGCTGTTTTTT
CASSQNPTGGNTGELFF
>-|TRBJ1-2|TRBV21-1|-
TGTGCCAGCAGCAAACGTCCAGGGGGTGGTTTCGGCTATGGCTACACCTTC
CASSKRPGGGFGYGYTF
>-|TRBJ1-4|TRBV2|-
TGTGCCAGCAGTGAATTGTTCGTCAGTGAAAAACTGTTTTTT
CASSELFVSEKLFF
>-|TRBJ1-3|TRBV5-5|-
TGTGCCAGCAGCAACCTGGGTACAGGAGGAAACACCATATATTTT
CASSNLGTGGNTIYF
>-|TRBJ2-7|TRBV4-3|-
TGCGCCAGCAGCCAAGTGTATCCAGAGTCCTACGAGCAGTACTTC
CASSQVYPESYEQYF
>-|TRBJ1-5|TRBV19|-
TGTGCCAGTAGTATCGGGGGGACACCGTTTAATCAGCCCCAGCATTTT
CASSIGGTPFNQPQHF
>-|TRBJ2-5|TRBV27|-
TGTGCCAGCAGTTTGGGCGTTACCCCCGGGGGCCAAGAGACCCAGTACTTC
CASSLGVTPGGQETQYF
>-|TRBJ2-4|TRBV5-1|-
TGCGCCAGCAGCCTGGAAGGGGACTTTTTAAACATTCAGTACTTC
CASSLEGDFLNIQYF
>-|TRBJ2-3|TRBV5-1|TRBD2
TGCGCCAGCAGCCTGCTAAGCGGGGGGGCCGGAGATACGCAGTATTTT
CASSLLSGGAGDTQYF
>once|TRBJ1-4|TRBV11-2|-
TGTGCCAGCACCCCGGGACGGCAGTATAATGAAAAACTGTTTTTT
CASTPGRQYNEKLFF
>once|TRBJ2-7|TRBV27|TRBD1
TGTGCCAGCAGAGGAACTACAGGGGGCATCCACGAGCAGTACTTC
CASRGTTGGIHEQYF